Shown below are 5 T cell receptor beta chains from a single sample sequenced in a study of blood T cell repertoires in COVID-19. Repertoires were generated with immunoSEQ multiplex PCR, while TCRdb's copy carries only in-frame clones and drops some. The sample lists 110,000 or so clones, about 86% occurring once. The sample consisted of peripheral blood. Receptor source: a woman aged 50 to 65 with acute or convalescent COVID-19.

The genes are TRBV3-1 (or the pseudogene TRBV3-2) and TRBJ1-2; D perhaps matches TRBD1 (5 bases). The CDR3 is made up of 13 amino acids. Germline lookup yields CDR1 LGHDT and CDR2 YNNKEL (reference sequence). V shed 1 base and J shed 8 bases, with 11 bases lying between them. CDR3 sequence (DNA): TGTGCCAGCAGCCAAGCGCAGGGAGGCGGCTACACCTTC. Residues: CASSQAQGGGYTF.

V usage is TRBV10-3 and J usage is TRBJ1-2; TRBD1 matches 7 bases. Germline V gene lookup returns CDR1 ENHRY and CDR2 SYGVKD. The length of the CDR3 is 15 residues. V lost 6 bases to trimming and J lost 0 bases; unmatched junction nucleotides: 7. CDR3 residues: CAISTRQGTNYGYTF. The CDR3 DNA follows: TGTGCCATCAGCACCAGACAGGGCACTAACTATGGCTACACCTTC.

Here the CDR3 reads CAWSDRTDRGYTF. CDR3 sequence (DNA): TGTGCCTGGAGTGACCGTACAGATCGGGGCTACACCTTC. The gene calls are TRBV30 and TRBJ1-2; D call uncertain. CDR1 GTSNPN and CDR2 SVGIG come from the germline V gene (reference sequence). V lost 1 base, J lost 8 bases, and 14 bases lay in between. This CDR3 is built from 13 residues.

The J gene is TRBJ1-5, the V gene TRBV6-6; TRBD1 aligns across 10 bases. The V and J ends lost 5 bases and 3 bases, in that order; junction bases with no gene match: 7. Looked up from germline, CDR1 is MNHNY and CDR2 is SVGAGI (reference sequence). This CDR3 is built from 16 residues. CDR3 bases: TGTGCCAGCAGTCGGCAGGGACAGGGGAACAATCAGCCCCAGCATTTT. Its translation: CASSRQGQGNNQPQHF.

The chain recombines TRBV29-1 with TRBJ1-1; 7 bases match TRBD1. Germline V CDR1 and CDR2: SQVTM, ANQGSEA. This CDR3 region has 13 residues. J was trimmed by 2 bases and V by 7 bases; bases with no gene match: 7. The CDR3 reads CSAVTGTNTEAFF. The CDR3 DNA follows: TGCAGCGCTGTGACAGGGACTAACACTGAAGCTTTCTTT.